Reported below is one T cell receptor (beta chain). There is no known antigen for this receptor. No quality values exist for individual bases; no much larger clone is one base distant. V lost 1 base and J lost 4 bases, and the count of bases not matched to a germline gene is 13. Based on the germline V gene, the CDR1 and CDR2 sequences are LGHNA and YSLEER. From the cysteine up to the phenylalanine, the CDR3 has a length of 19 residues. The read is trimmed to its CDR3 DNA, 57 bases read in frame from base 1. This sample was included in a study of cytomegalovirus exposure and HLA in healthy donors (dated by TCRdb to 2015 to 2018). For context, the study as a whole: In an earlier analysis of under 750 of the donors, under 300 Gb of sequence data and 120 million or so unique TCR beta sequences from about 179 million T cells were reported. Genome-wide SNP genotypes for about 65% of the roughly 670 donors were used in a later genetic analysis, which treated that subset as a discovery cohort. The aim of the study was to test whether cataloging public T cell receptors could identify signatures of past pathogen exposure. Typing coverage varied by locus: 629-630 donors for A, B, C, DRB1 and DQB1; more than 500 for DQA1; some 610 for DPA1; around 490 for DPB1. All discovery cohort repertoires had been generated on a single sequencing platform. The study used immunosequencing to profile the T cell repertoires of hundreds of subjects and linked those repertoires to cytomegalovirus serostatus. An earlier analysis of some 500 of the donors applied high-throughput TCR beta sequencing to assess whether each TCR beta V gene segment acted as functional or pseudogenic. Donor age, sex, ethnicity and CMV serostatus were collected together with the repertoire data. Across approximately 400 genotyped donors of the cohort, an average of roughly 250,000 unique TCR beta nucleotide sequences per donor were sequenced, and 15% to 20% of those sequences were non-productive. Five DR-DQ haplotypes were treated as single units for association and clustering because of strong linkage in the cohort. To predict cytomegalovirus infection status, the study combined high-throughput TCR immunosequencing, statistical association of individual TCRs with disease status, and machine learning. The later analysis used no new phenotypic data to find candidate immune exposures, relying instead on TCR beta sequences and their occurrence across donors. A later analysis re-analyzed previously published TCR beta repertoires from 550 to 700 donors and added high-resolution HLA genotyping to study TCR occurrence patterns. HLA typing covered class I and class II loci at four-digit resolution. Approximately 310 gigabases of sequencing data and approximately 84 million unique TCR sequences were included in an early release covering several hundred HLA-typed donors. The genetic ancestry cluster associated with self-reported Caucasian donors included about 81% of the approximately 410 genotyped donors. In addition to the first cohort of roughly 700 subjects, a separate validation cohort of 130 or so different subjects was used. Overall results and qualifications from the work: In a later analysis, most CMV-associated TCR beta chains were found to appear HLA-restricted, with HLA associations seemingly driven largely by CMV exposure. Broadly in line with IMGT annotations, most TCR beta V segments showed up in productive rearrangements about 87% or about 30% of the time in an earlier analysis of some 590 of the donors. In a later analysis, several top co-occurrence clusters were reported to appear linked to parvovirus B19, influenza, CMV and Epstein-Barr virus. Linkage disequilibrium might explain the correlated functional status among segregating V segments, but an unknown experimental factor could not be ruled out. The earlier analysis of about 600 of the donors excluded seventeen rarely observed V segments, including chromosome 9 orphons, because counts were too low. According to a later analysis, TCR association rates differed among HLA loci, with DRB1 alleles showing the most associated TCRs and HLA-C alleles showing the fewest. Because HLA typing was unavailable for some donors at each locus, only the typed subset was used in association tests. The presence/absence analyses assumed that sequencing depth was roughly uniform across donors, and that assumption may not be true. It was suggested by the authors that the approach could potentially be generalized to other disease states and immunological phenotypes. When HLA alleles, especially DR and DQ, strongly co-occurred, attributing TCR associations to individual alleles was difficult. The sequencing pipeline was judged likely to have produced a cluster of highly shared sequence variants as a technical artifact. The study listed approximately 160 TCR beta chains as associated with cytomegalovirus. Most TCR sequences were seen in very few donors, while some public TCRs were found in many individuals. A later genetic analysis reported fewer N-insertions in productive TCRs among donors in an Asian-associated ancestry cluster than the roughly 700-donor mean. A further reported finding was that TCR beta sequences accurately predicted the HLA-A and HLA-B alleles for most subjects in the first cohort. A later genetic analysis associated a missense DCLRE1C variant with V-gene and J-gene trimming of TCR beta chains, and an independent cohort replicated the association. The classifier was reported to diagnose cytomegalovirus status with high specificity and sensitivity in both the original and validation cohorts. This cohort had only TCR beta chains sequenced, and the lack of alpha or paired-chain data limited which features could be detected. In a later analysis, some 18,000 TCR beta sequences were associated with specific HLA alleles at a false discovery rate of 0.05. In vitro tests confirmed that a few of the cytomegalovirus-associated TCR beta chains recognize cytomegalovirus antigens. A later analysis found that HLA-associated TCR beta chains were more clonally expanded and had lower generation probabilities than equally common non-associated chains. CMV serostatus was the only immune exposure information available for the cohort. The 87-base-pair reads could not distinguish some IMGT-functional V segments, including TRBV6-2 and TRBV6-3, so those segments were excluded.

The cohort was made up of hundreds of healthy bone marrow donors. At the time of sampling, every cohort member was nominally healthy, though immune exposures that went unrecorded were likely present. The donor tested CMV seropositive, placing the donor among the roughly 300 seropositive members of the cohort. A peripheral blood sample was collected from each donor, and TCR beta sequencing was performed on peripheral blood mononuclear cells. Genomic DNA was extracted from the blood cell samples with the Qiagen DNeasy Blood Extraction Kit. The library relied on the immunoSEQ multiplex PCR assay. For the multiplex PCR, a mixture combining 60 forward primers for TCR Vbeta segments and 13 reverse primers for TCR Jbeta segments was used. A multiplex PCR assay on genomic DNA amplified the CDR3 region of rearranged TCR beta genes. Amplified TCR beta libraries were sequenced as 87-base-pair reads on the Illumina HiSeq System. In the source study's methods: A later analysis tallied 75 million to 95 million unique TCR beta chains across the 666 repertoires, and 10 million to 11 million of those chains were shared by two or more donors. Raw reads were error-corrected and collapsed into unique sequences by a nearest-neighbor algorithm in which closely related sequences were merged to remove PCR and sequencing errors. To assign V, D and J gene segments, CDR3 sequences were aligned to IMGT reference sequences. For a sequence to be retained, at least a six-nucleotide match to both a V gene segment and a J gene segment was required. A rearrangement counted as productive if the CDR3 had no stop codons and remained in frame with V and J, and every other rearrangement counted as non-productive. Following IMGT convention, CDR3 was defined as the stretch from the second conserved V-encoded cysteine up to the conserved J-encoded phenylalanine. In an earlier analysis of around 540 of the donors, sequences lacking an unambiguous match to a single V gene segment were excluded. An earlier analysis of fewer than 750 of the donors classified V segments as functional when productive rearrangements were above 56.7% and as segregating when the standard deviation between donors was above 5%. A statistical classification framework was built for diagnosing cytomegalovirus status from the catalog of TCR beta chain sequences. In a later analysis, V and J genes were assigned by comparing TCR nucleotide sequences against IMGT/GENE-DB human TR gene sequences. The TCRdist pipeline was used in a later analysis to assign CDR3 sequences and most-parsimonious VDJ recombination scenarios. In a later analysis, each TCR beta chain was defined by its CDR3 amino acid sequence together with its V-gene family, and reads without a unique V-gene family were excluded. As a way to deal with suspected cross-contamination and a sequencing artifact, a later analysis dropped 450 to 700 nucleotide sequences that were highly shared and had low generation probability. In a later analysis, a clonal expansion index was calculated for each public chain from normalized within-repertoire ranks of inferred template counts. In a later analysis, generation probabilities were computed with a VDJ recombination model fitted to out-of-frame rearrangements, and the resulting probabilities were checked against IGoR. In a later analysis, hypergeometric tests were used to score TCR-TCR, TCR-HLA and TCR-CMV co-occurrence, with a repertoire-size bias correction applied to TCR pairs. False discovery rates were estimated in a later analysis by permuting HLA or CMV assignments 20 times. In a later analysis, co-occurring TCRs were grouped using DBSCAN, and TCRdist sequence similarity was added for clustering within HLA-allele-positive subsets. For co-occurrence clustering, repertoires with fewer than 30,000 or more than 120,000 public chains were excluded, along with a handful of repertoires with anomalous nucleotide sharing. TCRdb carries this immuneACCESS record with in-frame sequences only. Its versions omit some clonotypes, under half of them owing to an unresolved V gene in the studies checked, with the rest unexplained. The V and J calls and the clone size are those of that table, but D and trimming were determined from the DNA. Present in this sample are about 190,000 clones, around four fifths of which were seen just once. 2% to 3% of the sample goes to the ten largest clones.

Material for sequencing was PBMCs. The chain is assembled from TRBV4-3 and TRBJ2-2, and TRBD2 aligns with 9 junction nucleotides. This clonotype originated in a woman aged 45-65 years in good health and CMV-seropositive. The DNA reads TGCGCCAGCAGCCAAGTCCCCCTAGCGGGGCCGGTGAGCACCGGGGAGCTGTTTTTT. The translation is CASSQVPLAGPVSTGELFF.